The T cell receptor (beta chain) under discussion was sequenced for a study of T cell repertoires in aging, cancer and after chemotherapy. Study in general: Donor ages fell into six groups from 30 or younger up to 70 or older.

The template was genomic DNA from peripheral blood, not RNA. Trimming took off 4 bases at V and 3 bases at J, with 4 bases between the two ends. Germline V gene lookup returns CDR1 DFQATT and CDR2 SNEGSKA (reference sequence). The CDR3 consists of 10 residues. TRB rearrangements spanning V, D and J were amplified using mixed TRB-A/B primers. MiXCR, run by TCRdb on the multiplex PCR reads, gives a single entry per CDR3 protein. The sample yields thousands of distinct CDR3 sequences, approximately 50% seen once. The chain links TRBV20-1 to TRBJ2-7; no clear D. This TCR was sampled from a human donor with a solid tumor. Sequenced material: blood. This CDR3 is CSAKNYEQYF. The CDR3 nucleotides are TGCAGTGCTAAGAACTACGAGCAGTACTTC.